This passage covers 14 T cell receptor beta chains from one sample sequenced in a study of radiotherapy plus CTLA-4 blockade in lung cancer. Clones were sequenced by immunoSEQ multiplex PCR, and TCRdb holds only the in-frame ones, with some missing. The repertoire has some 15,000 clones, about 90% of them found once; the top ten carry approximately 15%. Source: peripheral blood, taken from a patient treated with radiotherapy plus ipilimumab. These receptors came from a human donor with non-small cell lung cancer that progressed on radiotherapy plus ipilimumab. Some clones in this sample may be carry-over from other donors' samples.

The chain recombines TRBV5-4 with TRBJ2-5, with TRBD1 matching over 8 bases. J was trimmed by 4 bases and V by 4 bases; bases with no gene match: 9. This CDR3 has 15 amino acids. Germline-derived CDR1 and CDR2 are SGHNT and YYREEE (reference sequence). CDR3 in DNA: TGTGCCAGCAGCGTAGACAGGGGCATAAGAGAGACCCAGTACTTC. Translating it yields CASSVDRGIRETQYF. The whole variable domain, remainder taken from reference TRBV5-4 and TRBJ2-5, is ETGVTQSPTHLIKTRGQQVTLRCSSQSGHNTVSWYQQALGQGPQFIFQYYREEENGRGNFPPRFSGLQFPNYSSELNVNALELDDSALYLCASSVDRGIRETQYFGPGTRLLVL.

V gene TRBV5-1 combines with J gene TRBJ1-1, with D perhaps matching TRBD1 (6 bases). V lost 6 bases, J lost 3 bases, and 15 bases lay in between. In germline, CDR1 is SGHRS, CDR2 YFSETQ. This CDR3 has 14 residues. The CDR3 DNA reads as TGCGCCAGCACCCAATCCCAGGGGTACACTGAAGCTTTCTTT. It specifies CASTQSQGYTEAFF.

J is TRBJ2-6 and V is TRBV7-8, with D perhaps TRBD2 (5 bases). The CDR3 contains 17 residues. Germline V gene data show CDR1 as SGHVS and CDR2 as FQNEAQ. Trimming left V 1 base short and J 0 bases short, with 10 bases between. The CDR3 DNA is TGTGCCAGCAGCTTAGAACCGGGGAGCTCTGGGGCCAACGTCCTGACTTTC. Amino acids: CASSLEPGSSGANVLTF.

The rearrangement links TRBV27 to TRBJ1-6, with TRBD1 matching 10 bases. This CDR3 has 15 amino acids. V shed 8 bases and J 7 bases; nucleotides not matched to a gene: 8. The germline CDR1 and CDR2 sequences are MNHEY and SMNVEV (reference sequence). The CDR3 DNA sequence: TGTGCCAGCGGAGCCGGGACAGGGGAAAATTCACCCCTCCACTTT. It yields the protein CASGAGTGENSPLHF.

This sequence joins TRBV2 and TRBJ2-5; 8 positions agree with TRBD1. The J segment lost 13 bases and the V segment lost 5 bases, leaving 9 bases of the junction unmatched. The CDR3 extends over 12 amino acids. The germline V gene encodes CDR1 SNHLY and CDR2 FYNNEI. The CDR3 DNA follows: TGTGCCAGCAGTAAAAATCTGGACAGGGCGTACTTC. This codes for CASSKNLDRAYF.

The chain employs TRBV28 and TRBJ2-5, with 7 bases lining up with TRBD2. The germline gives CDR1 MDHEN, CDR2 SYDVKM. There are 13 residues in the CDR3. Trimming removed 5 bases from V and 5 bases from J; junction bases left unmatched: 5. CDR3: CASSPGLDETQYF. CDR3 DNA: TGTGCCAGCAGTCCTGGACTAGATGAGACCCAGTACTTC.

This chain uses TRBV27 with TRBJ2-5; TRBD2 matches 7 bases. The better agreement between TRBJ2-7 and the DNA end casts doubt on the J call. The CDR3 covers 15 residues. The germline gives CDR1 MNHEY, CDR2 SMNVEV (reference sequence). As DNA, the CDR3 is TGTGCCAGCACCCCCGGAGCGGGGCTAACAATCGAGCAGTACTTC. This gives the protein CASTPGAGLTIEQYF.

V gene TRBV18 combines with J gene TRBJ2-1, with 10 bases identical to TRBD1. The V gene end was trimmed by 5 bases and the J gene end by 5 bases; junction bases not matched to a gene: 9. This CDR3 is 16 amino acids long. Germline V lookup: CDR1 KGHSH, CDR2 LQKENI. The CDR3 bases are TGTGCCAGCTCAGGGATTACCGGGACAGGGGACAATGAGCAGTTCTTC. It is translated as CASSGITGTGDNEQFF.

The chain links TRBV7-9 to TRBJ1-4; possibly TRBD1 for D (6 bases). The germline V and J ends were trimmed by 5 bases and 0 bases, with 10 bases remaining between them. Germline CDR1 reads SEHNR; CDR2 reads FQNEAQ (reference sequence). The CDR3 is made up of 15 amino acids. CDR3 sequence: CASSQDSTTNEKLFF. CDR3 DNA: TGTGCCAGCAGCCAGGACAGTACAACTAATGAAAAACTGTTTTTT. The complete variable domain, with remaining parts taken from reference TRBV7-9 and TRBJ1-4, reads DTGVSQNPRHKITKRGQNVTFRCDPISEHNRLYWYRQTLGQGPEFLTYFQNEAQLEKSRLLSDRFSAERPKGSFSTLEIQRTEQGDSAMYLCASSQDSTTNEKLFFGSGTQLSVL.

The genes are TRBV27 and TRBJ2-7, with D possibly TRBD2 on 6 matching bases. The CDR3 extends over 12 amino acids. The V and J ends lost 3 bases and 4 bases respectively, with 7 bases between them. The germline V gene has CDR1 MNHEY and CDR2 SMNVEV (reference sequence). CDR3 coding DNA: TGTGCCAGCAGTTTTGGGGGGTACGAGCAGTACTTC. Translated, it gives CASSFGGYEQYF.

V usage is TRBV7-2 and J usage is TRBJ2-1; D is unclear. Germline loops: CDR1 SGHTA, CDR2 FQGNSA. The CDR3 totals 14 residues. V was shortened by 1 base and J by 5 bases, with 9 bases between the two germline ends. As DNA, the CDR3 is TGTGCCAGCAGCTTAGGGGTTGGGCACAATGAGCAGTTCTTC. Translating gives CASSLGVGHNEQFF.

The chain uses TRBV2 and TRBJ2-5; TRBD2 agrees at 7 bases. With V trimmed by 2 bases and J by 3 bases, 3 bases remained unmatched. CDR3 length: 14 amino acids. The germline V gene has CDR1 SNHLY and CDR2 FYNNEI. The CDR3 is CASSELTSEETQYF. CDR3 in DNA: TGTGCCAGCAGTGAATTAACTAGCGAAGAGACCCAGTACTTC.

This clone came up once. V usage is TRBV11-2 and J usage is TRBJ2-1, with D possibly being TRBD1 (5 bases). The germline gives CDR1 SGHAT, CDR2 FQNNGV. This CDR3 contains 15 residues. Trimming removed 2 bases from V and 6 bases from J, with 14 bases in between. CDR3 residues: CASSLRSGFSNEQFF. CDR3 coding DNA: TGTGCCAGCAGCTTAAGGTCAGGGTTCAGCAATGAGCAGTTCTTC.

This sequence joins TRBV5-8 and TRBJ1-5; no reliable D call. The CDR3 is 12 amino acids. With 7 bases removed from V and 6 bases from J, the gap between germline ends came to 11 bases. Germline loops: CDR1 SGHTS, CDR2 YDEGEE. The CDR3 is CASSKEGQPQHF. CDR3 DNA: TGTGCCAGCTCTAAGGAGGGTCAGCCCCAGCATTTT.